The sequence of this TCR beta chain was determined in a study of blood T cell repertoires in COVID-19. Study as a whole: The samples span acute and convalescent COVID-19 from the United States, Italy and Spain. The cDNA or gDNA used as material had been derived from T cells, B-cell-depleted T cells, or PBMCs.

Original analysis: Reference gene primers were amplified, and this amplification served to estimate nucleated cell counts. Clones were sequenced by immunoSEQ multiplex PCR, and TCRdb holds only the in-frame ones, with some missing. The D gene and trimming were derived from the DNA, and the V and J assignments and clone size from that table. The table records around 150,000 clones, around nine tenths of them present only once. The CDR3 is 18 residues long. The J segment lost 3 bases and the V segment lost 1 base, leaving 6 bases of the junction unmatched. Germline assignment: CDR1 LGHDT and CDR2 YNNKEL (reference sequence).

The sequencing input was peripheral blood. This clonotype was obtained from a woman in her thirties or forties with acute or convalescent COVID-19. The chain couples TRBV3-1 (or the pseudogene TRBV3-2) to TRBJ1-4, with TRBD1 matching 12 bases. DNA of the CDR3: TGTGCCAGCAGCCAAGGGCCGGGACAGGGGGCCTCTAATGAAAAACTGTTTTTT. Its translation is CASSQGPGQGASNEKLFF.